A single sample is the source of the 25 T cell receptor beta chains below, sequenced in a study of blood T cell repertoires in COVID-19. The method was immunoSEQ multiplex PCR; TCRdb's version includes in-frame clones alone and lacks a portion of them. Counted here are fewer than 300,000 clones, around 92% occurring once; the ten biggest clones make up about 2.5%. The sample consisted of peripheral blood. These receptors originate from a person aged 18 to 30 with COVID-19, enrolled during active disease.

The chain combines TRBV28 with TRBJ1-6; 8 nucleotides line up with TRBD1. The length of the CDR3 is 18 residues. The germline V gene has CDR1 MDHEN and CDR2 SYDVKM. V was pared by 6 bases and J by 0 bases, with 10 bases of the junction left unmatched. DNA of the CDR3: TGTGCCAGCAGCTCCGGGACAGGCTGGAGCTCCTATAATTCACCCCTCCACTTT. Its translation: CASSSGTGWSSYNSPLHF.

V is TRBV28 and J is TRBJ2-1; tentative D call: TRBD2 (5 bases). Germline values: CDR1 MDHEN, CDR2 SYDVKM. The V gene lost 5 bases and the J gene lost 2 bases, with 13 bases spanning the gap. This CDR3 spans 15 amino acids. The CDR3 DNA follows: TGTGCCAGCAGTCCTGGAGGAATCGCCTACAATGAGCAGTTCTTC. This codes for CASSPGGIAYNEQFF.

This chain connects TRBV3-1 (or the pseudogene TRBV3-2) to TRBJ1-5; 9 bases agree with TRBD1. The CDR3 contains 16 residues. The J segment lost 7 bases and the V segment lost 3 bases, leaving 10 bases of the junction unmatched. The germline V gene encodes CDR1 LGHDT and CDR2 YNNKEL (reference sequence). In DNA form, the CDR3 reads TGTGCCAGCAGCCACGGTACAGGGGGCAGCGGCCAGCCCCAGCATTTT. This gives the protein CASSHGTGGSGQPQHF.

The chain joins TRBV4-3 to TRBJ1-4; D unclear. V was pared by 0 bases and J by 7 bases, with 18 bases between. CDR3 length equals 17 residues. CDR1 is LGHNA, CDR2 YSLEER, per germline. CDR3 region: CASSQDLAGGGGEKLFF. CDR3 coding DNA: TGCGCCAGCAGCCAAGATCTTGCGGGAGGCGGCGGTGAAAAACTGTTTTTT.

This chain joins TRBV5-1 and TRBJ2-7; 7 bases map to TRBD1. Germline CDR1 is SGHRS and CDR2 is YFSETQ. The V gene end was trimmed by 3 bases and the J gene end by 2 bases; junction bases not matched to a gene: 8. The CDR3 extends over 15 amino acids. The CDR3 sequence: CASSYNRDSTYEQYF. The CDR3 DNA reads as TGCGCCAGCAGCTATAACCGGGACAGCACCTACGAGCAGTACTTC.

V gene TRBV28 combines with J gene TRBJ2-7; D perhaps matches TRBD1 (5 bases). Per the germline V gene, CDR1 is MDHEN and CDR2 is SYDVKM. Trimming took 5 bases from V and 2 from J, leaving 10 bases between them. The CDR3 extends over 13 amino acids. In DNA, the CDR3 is TGTGCCAGCAGTCGGACATTAACCTACGAGCAGTACTTC. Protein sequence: CASSRTLTYEQYF.

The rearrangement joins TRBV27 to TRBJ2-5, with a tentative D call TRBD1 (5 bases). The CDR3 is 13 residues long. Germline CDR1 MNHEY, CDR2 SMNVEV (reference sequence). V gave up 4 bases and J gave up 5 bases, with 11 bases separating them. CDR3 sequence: CASSSNRFETQYF. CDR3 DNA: TGTGCCAGCAGTTCCAACAGGTTTGAGACCCAGTACTTC.

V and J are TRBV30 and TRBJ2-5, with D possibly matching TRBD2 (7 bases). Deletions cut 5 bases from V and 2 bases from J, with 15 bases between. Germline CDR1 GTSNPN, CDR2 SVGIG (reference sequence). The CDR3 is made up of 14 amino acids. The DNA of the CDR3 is TGTGCCTGGGAGGGGGGAGCGGGGCAAGAGACCCAGTACTTC. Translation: CAWEGGAGQETQYF.

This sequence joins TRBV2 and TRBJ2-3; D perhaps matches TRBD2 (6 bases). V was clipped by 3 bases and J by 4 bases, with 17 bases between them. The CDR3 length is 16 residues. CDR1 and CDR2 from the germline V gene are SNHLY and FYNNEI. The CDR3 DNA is TGTGCCAGCAGTGATATTAGCGGAGTCAATTCAGATACGCAGTATTTT. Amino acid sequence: CASSDISGVNSDTQYF.

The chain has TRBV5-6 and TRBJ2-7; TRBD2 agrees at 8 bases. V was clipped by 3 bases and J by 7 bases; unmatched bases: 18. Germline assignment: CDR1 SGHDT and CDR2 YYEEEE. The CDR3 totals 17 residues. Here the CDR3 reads CASSSLPVAGFRSEQYF. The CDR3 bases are TGTGCCAGCAGCTCCTTGCCTGTAGCGGGGTTTCGGAGTGAGCAGTACTTC.

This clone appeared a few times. Here the CDR3 reads CASSSRSGRIENIQYF. The CDR3 DNA follows: TGTGCCAGCAGCTCCCGAAGCGGCCGTATCGAGAACATTCAGTACTTC. This chain joins TRBV11-2 and TRBJ2-4, with D maybe TRBD2 (5 bases). Trimming removed 4 bases from V and 7 bases from J, with 20 bases in between. Germline V lookup: CDR1 SGHAT, CDR2 FQNNGV. The CDR3 length is 16 residues.

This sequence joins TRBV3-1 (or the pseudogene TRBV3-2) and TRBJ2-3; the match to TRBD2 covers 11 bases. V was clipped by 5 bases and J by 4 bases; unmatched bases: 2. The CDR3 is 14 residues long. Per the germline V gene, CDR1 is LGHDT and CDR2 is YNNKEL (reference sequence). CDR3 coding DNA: TGTGCCAGCAGCACTAGCGGGAGCGCAGATACGCAGTATTTT. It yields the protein CASSTSGSADTQYF.

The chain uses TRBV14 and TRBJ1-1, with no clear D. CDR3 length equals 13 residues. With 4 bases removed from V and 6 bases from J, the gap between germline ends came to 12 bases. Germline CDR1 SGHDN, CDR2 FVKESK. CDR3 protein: CASSLLLAAEAFF. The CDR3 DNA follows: TGTGCCAGCAGCCTCCTTTTGGCGGCTGAAGCTTTCTTT.

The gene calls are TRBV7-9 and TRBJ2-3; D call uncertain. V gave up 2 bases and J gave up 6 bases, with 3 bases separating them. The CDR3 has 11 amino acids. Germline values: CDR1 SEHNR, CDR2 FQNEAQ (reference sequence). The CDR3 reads CASSLPDTQYF. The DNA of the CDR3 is TGTGCCAGCAGCTTACCTGATACGCAGTATTTT.

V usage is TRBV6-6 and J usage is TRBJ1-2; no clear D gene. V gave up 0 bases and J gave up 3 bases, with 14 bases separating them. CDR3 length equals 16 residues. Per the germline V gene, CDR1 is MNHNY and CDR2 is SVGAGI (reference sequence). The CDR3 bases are TGTGCCAGCAGTTACTCTGTCAAGACTGGAGACTATGGCTACACCTTC. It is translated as CASSYSVKTGDYGYTF.

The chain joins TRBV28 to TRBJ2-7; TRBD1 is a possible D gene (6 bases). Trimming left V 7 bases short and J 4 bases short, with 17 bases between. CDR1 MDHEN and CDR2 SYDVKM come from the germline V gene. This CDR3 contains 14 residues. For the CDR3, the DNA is TGTGCCAGCAACGAAGGGGGTGGTCTGTACGAGCAGTACTTC. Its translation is CASNEGGGLYEQYF.

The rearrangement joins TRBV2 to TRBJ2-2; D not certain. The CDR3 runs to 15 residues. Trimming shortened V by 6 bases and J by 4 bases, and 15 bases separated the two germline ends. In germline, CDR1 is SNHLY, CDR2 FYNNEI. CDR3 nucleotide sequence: TGTGCCAGCAGCCTGGCGAACCGCGGCACCGGGGAGCTGTTTTTT. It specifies CASSLANRGTGELFF.

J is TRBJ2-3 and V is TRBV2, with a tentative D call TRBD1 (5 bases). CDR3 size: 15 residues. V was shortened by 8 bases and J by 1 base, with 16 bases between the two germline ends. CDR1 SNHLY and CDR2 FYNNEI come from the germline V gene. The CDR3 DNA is TGTGCCAGCGCCCGACAGAGCCGCGGCACAGATACGCAGTATTTT. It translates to CASARQSRGTDTQYF.

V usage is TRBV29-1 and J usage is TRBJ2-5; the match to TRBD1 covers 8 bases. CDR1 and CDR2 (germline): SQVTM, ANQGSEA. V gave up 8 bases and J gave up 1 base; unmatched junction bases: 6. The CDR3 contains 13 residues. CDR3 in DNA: TGCAGCACGTTGGGACAGGTCCAAGAGACCCAGTACTTC. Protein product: CSTLGQVQETQYF.

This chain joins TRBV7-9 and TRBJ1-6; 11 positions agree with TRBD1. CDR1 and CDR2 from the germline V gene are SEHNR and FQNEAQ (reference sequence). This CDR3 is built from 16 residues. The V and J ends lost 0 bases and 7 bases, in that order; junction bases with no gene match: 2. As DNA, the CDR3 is TGTGCCAGCAGCTTAGCGGGACAGGGGGGAAATTCACCCCTCCACTTT. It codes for CASSLAGQGGNSPLHF.

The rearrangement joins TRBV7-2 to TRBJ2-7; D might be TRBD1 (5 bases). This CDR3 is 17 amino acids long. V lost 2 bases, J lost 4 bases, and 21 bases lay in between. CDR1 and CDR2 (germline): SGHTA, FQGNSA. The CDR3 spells CASSLTAVAGSLYEQYF. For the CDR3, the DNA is TGTGCCAGCAGCTTAACGGCGGTGGCAGGGTCCTTATACGAGCAGTACTTC.

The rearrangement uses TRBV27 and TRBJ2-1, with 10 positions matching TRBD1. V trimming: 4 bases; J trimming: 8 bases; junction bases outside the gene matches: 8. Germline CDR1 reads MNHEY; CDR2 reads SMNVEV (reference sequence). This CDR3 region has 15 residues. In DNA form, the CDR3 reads TGTGCCAGCAGTTCCACCGGGACAGGGGTAGATGAGCAGTTCTTC. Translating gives CASSSTGTGVDEQFF.

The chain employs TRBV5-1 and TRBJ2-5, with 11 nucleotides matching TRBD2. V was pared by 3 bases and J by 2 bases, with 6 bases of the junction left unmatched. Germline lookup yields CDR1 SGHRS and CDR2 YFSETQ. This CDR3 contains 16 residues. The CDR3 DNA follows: TGCGCCAGCAGCTCGCTACTAGCGGGAGAACAAGAGACCCAGTACTTC. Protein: CASSSLLAGEQETQYF.

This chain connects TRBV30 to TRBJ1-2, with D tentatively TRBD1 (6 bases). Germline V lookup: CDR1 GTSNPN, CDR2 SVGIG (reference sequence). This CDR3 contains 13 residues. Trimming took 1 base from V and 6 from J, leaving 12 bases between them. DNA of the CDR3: TGTGCCTGGAGTGGGGGGCAGCGGCATGGCTACACCTTC. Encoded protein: CAWSGGQRHGYTF.

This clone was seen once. CDR3 loop: CASSQDSLLTSGWRGNEQFF. CDR3 nucleotides: TGTGCCAGCAGCCAAGATAGCCTGTTGACTAGCGGGTGGCGGGGGAATGAGCAGTTCTTC. The V call is TRBV3-1 (or the pseudogene TRBV3-2), the J call TRBJ2-1; 10 bases agree with TRBD2. Germline V gives CDR1 LGHDT, CDR2 YNNKEL (reference sequence). The CDR3 is 20 residues long. Trimming cost V 0 bases and J 7 bases; bases outside gene matches: 18.